These T cell receptor beta chains were read from a single sample in a study of T cells in Graves' hyperthyroidism and ophthalmopathy. MiXCR, run by TCRdb on the multiplex PCR reads, gives a single entry per CDR3 protein. The sample contains some 500,000 distinct CDR3 sequences, approximately 16% of which appear only once. Sequencing was performed on blood. The receptors shown here come from a woman in her twenties or thirties with Graves' ophthalmopathy. Both conserved end residues are part of each CDR3.

cdr3_length v_call cdr3_aa
16 TRBV3-1 CASSQDLAKTYNEQFF
15 TRBV5-1 CASSKGTVSGNTIYF
17 TRBV4-1 CASSRTGTSGRADTQYF
14 TRBV28 CASKPSGWEETQYF
15 TRBV10-2 CASGERAWGSAEAFF
17 TRBV28 CASSLRAGGDEGDEQFF
18 TRBV5-6 CASSSRTSGRLDTGELFF
19 TRBV20-1 CSAENGGPGDRLAKNIQYF
14 TRBV6-2/TRBV6-3 CASSSGQGLGEQYF
16 TRBV19 CASSTARSPANNEQFF
15 TRBV3-1 CASSEDEGFNEKLFF
12 TRBV20-1 CSARSVRNEQYF
17 TRBV20-1 CSARAGLAGPVADTQYF
13 TRBV6-1 CASREQPGYEQYF
15 TRBV12-3/TRBV12-4 CASSFRRGMNTEAFF
16 TRBV4-2 CASSQVSAGRRNEQYF
17 TRBV7-2 CASSPRGGGRASYEQYF
18 TRBV20-1 CSARMGTSGREATGELFF
14 TRBV28 CASSFDPGANVLTF
15 TRBV20-1 CSAIRTSGSLDEQFF
18 TRBV28 CASSLSPLTGVASYEQYF
16 TRBV5-1 CASSRSGNFKTGELFF
16 TRBV20-1 CSARDTGNPNTGELFF
13 TRBV20-1 CSARVPVSGELFF
13 TRBV5-1 CASRPGLENEQFF
16 TRBV24-1 CATSVSSSSSYNEQFF
15 TRBV10-3 CAISEAQGSNQPQHF
16 TRBV20-1 CSAITSGRAGYNEQFF
17 TRBV7-2 CASSRGLAGGSTDTQYF
14 TRBV6-1 CASSLSRGREEQYF
12 TRBV30 CAWSVWGAEQYF
13 TRBV11-2 CASSLGWDQPQHF
16 TRBV7-3 CASSSRGLAATDTQYF
13 TRBV29-1 CSVKDSRSHEQYF
13 TRBV18 CASSPTGKQTQYF
15 TRBV6-1 CASSRTGGTGDEQYF
13 TRBV6-1 CASHLGSGQPQHF
14 TRBV29-1 CSVESGWGYNEQFF
14 TRBV3-1 CASSPQDERGTQYF
15 TRBV27 CASSSPGTGYYEQYF
13 TRBV14 CAISQELGGEQYF
15 TRBV15 CATSIKGVGNQPQHF
15 TRBV20-1 CSACGLAGKENIQYF
16 TRBV28 CASSSPWGLTYNEQFF
15 TRBV27 CASSLTTTNTGELFF